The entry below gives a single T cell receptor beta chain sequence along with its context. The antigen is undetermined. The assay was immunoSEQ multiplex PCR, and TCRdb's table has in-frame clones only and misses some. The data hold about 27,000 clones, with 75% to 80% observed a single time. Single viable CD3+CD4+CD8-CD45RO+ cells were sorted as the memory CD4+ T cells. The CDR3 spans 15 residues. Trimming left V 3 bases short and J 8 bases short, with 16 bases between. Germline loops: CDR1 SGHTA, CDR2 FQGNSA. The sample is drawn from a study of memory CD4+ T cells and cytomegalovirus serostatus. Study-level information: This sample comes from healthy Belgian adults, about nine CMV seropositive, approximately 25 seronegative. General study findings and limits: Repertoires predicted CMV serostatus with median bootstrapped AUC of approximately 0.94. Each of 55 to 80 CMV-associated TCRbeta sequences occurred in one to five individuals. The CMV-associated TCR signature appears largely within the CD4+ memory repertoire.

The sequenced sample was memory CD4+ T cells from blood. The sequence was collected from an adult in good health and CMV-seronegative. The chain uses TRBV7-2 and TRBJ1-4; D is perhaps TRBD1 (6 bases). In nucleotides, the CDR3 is TGTGCCAGCAGCTTCTCCGGACAGCGAGGAGAAAAACTGTTTTTT. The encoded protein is CASSFSGQRGEKLFF.